This TCR beta chain came from a study of blood T cell repertoires in COVID-19 (dated by TCRdb to the early 2020s). The study in broad terms: The collaborator samples originated in the United States, Italy and Spain and spanned the acute and convalescent phases of COVID-19. The material from the prospective study consisted of cDNA or gDNA derived from T cells, B-cell-depleted T cells, or PBMCs. Subjects who had been exposed to COVID-19, were actively infected with it, or had recovered from it provided the deeply sampled blood TCRbeta repertoires that made up the dataset. The repertoires were released in a freely available public database meant as a resource for research on the immune response to SARS-CoV-2. Samples were obtained from the ongoing ImmuneRACE study (first 160 participants) and from 1,200 or so subjects provided by 6 global collaborators. Sample metadata almost always included a de-identified subject ID, COVID-19 status, age in years and sex. HLA class I and class II types, where available, came from metadata supplied by the sample provider rather than from assay-based typing. Findings and caveats that apply to the study as a whole: How much clinical and demographic metadata was included differed by source and by participant, and the metadata was provided uncurated.

Regarding this clone: It has no known antigen specificity. The input lacks base qualities; no much larger clone sits a single base away.

One collaborating source in Seattle enrolled patients while the patients were actively infected and followed the patients over time throughout the course of disease. Each collaborating institution followed its own protocols to collect whole blood in K2EDTA tubes. For TCRbeta analysis, collaborators shipped samples as frozen whole blood, isolated PBMCs, or DNA extracted from either of those sample types. TCRbeta CDR3 regions were amplified from genomic DNA using the immunoSEQ Assay, a bias-controlled multiplex PCR. In the paper's pipeline: Within the assay, amplification of reference gene primers was used to estimate how many nucleated cells each sample contained. To quantify the absolute abundance of each unique TCRbeta CDR3 rearrangement, sequence reads were collapsed and filtered. Productive Simpson clonality was computed per sample as the square root of Simpson's diversity index over productive rearrangements. TCRdb obtained this table from immuneACCESS and retained in-frame rearrangements with V and J assigned. These tables miss some clones; where compared with another copy, unresolved V genes account for less than half of the shortfall, and the remainder is unexplained. V, J and clone size derive from that table, while D and trimming were established from the DNA sequence. The sample data list over 250,000 clones, and about 87% of these were observed just once. The top ten clones comprise roughly 6.1% of the sample.

Based on the germline V gene, the CDR1 and CDR2 sequences are SGHRS and YFSETQ. The CDR3 measures 14 amino acids from cysteine to phenylalanine. Only CDR3 DNA is held: 42 bases, read in frame from base 1. At the junction V is shortened by 4 bases and J by 2 bases; bases outside the gene matches: 3. The material sequenced was peripheral blood. The rearranged segments are TRBV5-1 and TRBJ2-1, with 7 bases matching TRBD1. This clonotype was sampled from a woman aged 45-59 years with COVID-19, enrolled during active disease. The DNA sequence is given as TGCGCCAGCAGCCTAGGGACAGCCTACAATGAGCAGTTCTTC. Protein translation: CASSLGTAYNEQFF. With all but the CDR3 taken from the reference TRBV5-1 and TRBJ2-1 genes, the full variable domain is: KAGVTQTPRYLIKTRGQQVTLSCSPISGHRSVSWYQQTPGQGLQFLFEYFSETQRNKGNFPGRFSGRQFSNSRSEMNVSTLELGDSALYLCASSLGTAYNEQFFGPGTRLTVL.